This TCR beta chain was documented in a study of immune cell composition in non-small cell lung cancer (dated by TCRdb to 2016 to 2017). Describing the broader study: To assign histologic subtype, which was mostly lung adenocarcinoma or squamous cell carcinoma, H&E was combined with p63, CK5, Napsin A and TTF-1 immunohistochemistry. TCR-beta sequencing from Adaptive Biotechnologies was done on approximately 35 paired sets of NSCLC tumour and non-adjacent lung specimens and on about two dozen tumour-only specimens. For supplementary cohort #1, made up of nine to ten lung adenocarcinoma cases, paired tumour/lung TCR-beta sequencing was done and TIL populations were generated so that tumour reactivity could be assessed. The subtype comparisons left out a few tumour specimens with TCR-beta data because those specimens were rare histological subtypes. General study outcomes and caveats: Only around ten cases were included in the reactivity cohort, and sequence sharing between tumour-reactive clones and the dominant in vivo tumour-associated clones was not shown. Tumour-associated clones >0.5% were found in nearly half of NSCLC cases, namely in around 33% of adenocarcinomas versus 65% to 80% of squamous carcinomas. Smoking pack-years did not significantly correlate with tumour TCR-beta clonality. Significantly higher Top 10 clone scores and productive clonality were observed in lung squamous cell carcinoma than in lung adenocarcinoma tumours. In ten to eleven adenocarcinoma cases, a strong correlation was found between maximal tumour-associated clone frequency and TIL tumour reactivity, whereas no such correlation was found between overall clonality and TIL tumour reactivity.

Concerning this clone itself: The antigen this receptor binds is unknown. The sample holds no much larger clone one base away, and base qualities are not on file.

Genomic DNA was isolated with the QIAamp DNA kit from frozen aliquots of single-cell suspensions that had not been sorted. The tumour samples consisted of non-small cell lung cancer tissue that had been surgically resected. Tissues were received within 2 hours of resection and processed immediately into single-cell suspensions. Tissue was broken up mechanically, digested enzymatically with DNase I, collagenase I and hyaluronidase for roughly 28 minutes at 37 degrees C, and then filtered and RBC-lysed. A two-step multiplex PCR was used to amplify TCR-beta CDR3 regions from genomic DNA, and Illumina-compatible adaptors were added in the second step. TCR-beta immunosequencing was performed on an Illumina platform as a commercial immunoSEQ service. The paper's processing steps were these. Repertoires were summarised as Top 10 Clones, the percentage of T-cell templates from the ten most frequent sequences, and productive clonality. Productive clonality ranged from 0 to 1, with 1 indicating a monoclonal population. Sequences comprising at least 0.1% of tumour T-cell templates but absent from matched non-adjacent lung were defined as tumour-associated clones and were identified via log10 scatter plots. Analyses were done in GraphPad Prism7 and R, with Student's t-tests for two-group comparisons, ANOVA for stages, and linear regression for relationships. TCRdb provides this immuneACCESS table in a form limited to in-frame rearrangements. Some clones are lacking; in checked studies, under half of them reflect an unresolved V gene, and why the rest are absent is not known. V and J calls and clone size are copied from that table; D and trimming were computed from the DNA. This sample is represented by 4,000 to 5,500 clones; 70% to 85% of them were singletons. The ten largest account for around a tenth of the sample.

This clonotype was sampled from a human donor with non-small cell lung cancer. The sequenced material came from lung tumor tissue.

The CDR3 protein is CASTPTVSYNEQFF. Here is the DNA: TGTGCCAGTACCCCCACGGTCTCCTACAATGAGCAGTTCTTC. Rearrangement joined TRBV19 to TRBJ2-1; a confident D gene designation cannot be given. V loses 7 bases of germline sequence and J loses 0 bases, and the interval between the two ends is 10 bases. Counted from cysteine to phenylalanine, this CDR3 has 14 amino acids. The CDR3 DNA has 42 bases and is translated from base 1. According to the germline V gene (reference sequence), CDR1 reads LNHDA and CDR2 reads SQIVND.